Here is one TCR beta chain with its context. Original data processing: Nucleated cell counts were estimated from reference gene primer amplification. Profiled with immunoSEQ multiplex PCR; TCRdb holds only in-frame clones, not every one. The D gene and trimming were derived from the DNA, and the V and J assignments and clone size from that table. This sample has a few hundred thousand clones; roughly 80% occur once, and the top ten carry 7.4%. These data originate in a study of blood T cell repertoires in COVID-19. Study as a whole: The United States, Italy and Spain were the sources of the acute and convalescent COVID-19 samples. PBMCs, B-cell-depleted T cells, or T cells were the source of the cDNA or gDNA that made up the material.

This TCR was recovered from a woman between 45 and 65 years old with acute or convalescent COVID-19. Sequencing was carried out using peripheral blood.

This CDR3 is CSASGGLAGPSSYEQYF. CDR3 DNA: TGCAGTGCTAGTGGGGGACTAGCGGGCCCTAGCTCCTACGAGCAGTACTTC. The chain links TRBV20-1 to TRBJ2-7; the match to TRBD2 covers 12 bases. J gave up 0 bases and V 3 bases, and 9 bases lay outside the gene matches. The CDR3 spans 17 residues. The V gene's germline CDR1 is DFQATT and CDR2 SNEGSKA (reference sequence).